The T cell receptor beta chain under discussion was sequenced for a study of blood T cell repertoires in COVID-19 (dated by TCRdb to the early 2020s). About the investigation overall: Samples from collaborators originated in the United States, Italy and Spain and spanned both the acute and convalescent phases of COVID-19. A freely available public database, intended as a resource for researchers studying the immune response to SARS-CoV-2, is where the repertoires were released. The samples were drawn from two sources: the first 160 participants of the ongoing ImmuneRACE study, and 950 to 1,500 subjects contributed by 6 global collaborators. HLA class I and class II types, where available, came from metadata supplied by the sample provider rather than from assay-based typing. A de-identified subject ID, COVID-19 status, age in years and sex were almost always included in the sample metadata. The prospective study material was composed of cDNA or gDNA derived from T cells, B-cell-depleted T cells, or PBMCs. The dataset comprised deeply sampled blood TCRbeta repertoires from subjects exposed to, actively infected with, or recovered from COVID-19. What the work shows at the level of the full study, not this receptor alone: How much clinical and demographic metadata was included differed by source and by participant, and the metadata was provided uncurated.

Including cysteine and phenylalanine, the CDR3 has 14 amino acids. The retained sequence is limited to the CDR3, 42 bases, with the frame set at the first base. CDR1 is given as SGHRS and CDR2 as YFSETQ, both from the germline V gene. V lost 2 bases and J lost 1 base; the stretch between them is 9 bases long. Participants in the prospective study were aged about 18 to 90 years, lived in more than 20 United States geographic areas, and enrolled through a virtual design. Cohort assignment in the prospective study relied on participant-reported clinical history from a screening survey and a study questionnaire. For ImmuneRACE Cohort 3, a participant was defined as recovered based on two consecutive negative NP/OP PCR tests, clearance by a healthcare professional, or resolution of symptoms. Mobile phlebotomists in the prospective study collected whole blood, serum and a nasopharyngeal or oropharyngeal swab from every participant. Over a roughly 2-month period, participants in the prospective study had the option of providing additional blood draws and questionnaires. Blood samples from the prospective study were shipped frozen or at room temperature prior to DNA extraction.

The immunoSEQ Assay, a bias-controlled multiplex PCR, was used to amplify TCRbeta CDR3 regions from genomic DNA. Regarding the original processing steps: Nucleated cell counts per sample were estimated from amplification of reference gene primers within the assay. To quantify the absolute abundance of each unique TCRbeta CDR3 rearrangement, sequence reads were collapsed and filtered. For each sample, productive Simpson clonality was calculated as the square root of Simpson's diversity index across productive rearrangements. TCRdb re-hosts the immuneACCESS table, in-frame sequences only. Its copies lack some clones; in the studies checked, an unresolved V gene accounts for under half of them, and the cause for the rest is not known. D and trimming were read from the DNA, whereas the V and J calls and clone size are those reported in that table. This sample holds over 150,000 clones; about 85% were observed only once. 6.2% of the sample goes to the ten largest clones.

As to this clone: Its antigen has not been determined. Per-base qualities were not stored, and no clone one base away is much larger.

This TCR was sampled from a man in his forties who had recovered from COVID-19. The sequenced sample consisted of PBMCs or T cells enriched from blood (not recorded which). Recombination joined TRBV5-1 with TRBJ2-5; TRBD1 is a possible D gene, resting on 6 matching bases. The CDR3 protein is CASSLQGFQETQYF. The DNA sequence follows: TGCGCCAGCAGCTTACAGGGATTCCAAGAGACCCAGTACTTC.